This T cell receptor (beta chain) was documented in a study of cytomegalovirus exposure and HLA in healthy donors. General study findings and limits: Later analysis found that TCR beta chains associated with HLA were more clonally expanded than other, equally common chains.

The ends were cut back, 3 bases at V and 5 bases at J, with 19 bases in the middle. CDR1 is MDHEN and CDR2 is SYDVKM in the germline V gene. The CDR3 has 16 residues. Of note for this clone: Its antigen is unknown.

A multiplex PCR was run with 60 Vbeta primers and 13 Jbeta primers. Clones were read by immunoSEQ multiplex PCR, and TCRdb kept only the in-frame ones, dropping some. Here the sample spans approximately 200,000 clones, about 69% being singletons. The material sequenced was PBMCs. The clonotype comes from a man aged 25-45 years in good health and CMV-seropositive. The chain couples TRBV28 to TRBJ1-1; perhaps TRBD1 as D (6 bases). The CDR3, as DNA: TGTGCCAGCAGTTTTAAGTGGGGGCTAGGGGATACTGAAGCTTTCTTT. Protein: CASSFKWGLGDTEAFF. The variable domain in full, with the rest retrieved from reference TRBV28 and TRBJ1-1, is DVKVTQSSRYLVKRTGEKVFLECVQDMDHENMFWYRQDPGLGLRLIYFSYDVKMKEKGDIPEGYSVSREKKERFSLILESASTNQTSMYLCASSFKWGLGDTEAFFGQGTRLTVV.